The 8 T cell receptor beta chains in this list originate from one sample, sequenced in a study of T-cell reconstitution after alpha-beta-depleted transplantation in children. Library preparation (for TCRbeta) was performed with unique molecular identifiers. TCRdb re-analysed the PCR reads in MiXCR, keeping a single row per CDR3 protein. This table holds about 240,000 distinct CDR3 sequences, around 11% found once. The starting material was PBMCs from the stem cell graft donor, obtained from the stem cell graft. The receptor set was obtained from a human donor who donated a stem cell graft to a child with acute lymphoblastic leukemia.

This clonotype turned up a few times. The chain's CDR3 is CASSQGQGARNSPLHF. The DNA for the CDR3 is TGTGCCAGCAGCCAAGGACAGGGGGCTCGTAATTCACCCCTCCACTTT. V gene TRBV7-2 combines with J gene TRBJ1-6; 11 bases align to TRBD1. From germline, CDR1 is SGHTA and CDR2 FQGNSA. This CDR3 region has 16 residues. V lost 5 bases and J lost 6; bases outside the gene matches: 6.

This clonotype is categorized as medium-sized. The chain employs TRBV3-1 and TRBJ1-2; 7 bases are a match to TRBD1. The CDR3 consists of 15 residues. The V and J ends lost 3 bases and 5 bases, in that order; junction bases with no gene match: 9. Germline assignment: CDR1 LGHDT and CDR2 YNNKEL (reference sequence). This CDR3 reads CASSQRGTALYGYTF. As DNA, the CDR3 is TGTGCCAGCAGCCAGCGGGGGACAGCCTTATATGGCTACACCTTC.

This clonotype was picked up many times. The chain has TRBV4-2 and TRBJ2-3; TRBD2 agrees at 7 bases. Germline V gene data show CDR1 as LGHNA and CDR2 as YNFKEQ. The CDR3 has 17 residues. V shed 1 base, J shed 2 bases, and the junction held 9 bases outside the gene matches. The CDR3: CASSQAGLDSSTDTQYF. CDR3 DNA: TGTGCCAGCAGCCAAGCCGGACTAGACTCCTCCACAGATACGCAGTATTTT.

The sample holds many counts of this clonotype. The chain combines TRBV18 with TRBJ2-4; possibly TRBD1 for D (5 bases). Germline values: CDR1 KGHSH, CDR2 LQKENI. The CDR3 is 14 residues long. Trimming shortened V by 1 base and J by 6 bases, and 10 bases separated the two germline ends. CDR3 DNA: TGTGCCAGCTCACCACAGGGGAATGTAAACATTCAGTACTTC. Its translation: CASSPQGNVNIQYF.

This clonotype was seen repeatedly, ten times or more. The V gene is TRBV29-1, the J gene TRBJ2-5; 7 positions match TRBD1. Germline trimming cut 3 bases from V and 2 bases from J; bases unmatched to any gene: 9. Germline V gene sequence: CDR1 SQVTM, CDR2 ANQGSEA. The CDR3 length is 15 residues. CDR3 region: CSVDPPGQLQETQYF. DNA for the CDR3: TGCAGCGTTGACCCACCGGGACAGTTACAAGAGACCCAGTACTTC.

A few counts support this clonotype. J is TRBJ1-2 and V is TRBV4-3, with no clear D. V was trimmed by 0 bases and J by 0 bases, leaving 8 bases between them. Germline loops: CDR1 LGHNA, CDR2 YSLEER. This CDR3 spans 15 amino acids. The CDR3 bases are TGCGCCAGCAGCCAAGATCATGGAGCTAACTATGGCTACACCTTC. This translates into CASSQDHGANYGYTF.

This clonotype was seen at least ten times. The CDR3, as DNA: TGTGCCAGCAGCCTTACCACTCCGGGACAGGGAATATTTAGAGCTTTCTTT. This gives the protein CASSLTTPGQGIFRAFF. The chain carries TRBV11-2 and TRBJ1-1; 9 positions match TRBD1. The CDR3 totals 17 residues. Germline lookup yields CDR1 SGHAT and CDR2 FQNNGV. The V gene end was trimmed by 5 bases and the J gene end by 10 bases; junction bases not matched to a gene: 20.

This clonotype was seen repeatedly, ten times or more. The J gene is TRBJ2-1, the V gene TRBV5-6; 7 bases agree with TRBD1. After removal of 4 bases from V and 10 bases from J, the junction contained 5 bases not matched to a gene. The V gene's germline CDR1 is SGHDT and CDR2 YYEEEE. The CDR3 runs 12 residues. The CDR3 DNA reads TGTGCCAGCAGCCCGGGACAGACAGAGCAGTTCTTC. The encoded protein is CASSPGQTEQFF.